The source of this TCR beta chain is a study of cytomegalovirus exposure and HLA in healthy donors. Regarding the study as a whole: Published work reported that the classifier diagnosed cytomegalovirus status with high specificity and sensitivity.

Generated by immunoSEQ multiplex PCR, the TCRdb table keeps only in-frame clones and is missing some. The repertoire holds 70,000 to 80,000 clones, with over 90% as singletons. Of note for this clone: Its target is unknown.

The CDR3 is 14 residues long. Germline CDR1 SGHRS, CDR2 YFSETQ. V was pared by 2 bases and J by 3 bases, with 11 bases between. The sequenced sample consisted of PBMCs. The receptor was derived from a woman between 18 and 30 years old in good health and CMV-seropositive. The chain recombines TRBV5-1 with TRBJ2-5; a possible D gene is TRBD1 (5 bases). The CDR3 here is CASSFGRVEETQYF. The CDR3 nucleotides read TGCGCCAGCAGCTTCGGCAGGGTTGAAGAGACCCAGTACTTC.